This is a list of T cell receptor beta chains from one sample in a study of CD8 T cells in Susac syndrome. TCRdb redid the calling of the immunoSEQ multiplex PCR reads with MiXCR, one entry per CDR3 protein. The table includes 2,500 to 3,000 distinct CDR3 sequences, 70% to 80% detected once. Sequenced: CD8+ TEMRA cells from PBMCs. Receptors were obtained from a human donor with Susac syndrome. CDR3s include the opening cysteine and the closing phenylalanine or tryptophan. The order of the fields is D gene, clone size, CDR3 length, J gene, V gene, CDR3 DNA, CDR3 protein. A D gene is named only where the DNA matches it firmly. Clone size, where shown, is once, few, many, or a class for clones that have expanded.

>.|once|18|TRBJ2-4|TRBV24-1
TGTGCCACCAGTGACCCGCTCCGGAAGCACGTGCGTTATAACATTCAGTACTTC
CATSDPLRKHVRYNIQYF
>.|.|17|TRBJ2-7|TRBV13
TGTGCCAGCAGCTTAGGCGGGACAGCGGGACTAGCCTACGAGCAGTACTTC
CASSLGGTAGLAYEQYF
>TRBD2|.|17|TRBJ2-3|TRBV5-1
TGCGCCAGCAGCTTCGGGGAGCGGGGGAGTTACACAGATACGCAGTATTTT
CASSFGERGSYTDTQYF
>.|.|16|TRBJ1-3|TRBV3-1
TGTGCCAGCAGCCAAGATGTAGGGGAGTCTGGAAACACCATATATTTT
CASSQDVGESGNTIYF
>.|.|15|TRBJ2-3|TRBV13
TGTGCCAGCAGCTTAGGAAACGGGGGCGCAGATACGCAGTATTTT
CASSLGNGGADTQYF
>.|.|15|TRBJ2-1|TRBV15
TGTGCCACCAGCCCTATAGGGGGCTCCTACAATGAGCAGTTCTTC
CATSPIGGSYNEQFF
>TRBD2|few|16|TRBJ2-3|TRBV20-1
TGCAGTGCTAGAGATCCCGCTAGCGGAGACACAGATACGCAGTATTTT
CSARDPASGDTDTQYF
>.|.|16|TRBJ1-5|TRBV15
TGTGCCACCAGCAGAGAGACAGTGTGGGGCAATCAGCCCCAGCATTTT
CATSRETVWGNQPQHF
>.|.|11|TRBJ2-1|TRBV7-6
TGTGCCAGCAGCCCAGACTTTGAGCAGTTCTTC
CASSPDFEQFF
>.|.|13|TRBJ2-1|TRBV10-3
TGTGCCATCAGTGGTCCCCCTAGCGATGAGCAGTTCTTC
CAISGPPSDEQFF
>.|.|13|TRBJ1-2|TRBV12-3/TRBV12-4
TGTGCCAGCAGTCAAACAGGGTCCGACGCCTACACCTTC
CASSQTGSDAYTF
>TRBD2|.|13|TRBJ2-5|TRBV10-2
TGCGCCAGCGTAGCGGGAGACCAAGAGACCCAGTACTTC
CASVAGDQETQYF
>.|.|17|TRBJ2-3|TRBV6-1
TGTGCCAGCAGTGAAGGAGTGGGGTGGACTGGCACAGGTACGCAGTATTTT
CASSEGVGWTGTGTQYF
>TRBD2|.|17|TRBJ2-1|TRBV20-1
TGCAGGGCTAGGGGCGAGGGGTCGCTAGCGGGGGGCCGGGAGCAGTTCTTC
CRARGEGSLAGGREQFF
>.|.|17|TRBJ2-2|TRBV21-1
.
CASSGPGGTDPAGSCFF
>.|large|12|TRBJ2-1|TRBV6-1
TGTGCCAGCAGTCCCTATGAGGATGAGCAGTTCTTC
CASSPYEDEQFF